The rows below give T cell receptor beta chains drawn from one sample of a study of shared clonotypes between healthy human individuals. Assay: immunoSEQ multiplex PCR; the TCRdb copy retains only in-frame clones and omits some. The table records about 470,000 clones, about 76% of them present only once. Sequenced sample: PBMCs. Every receptor here comes from a woman aged 40 to 49 in good health. Some clones in this sample may be carry-over from other donors' samples. Both conserved end residues are part of each CDR3. The D gene is left open where the match is weak. Rows may omit the clone size; those that give it use once, few, many or a size class.

d_call,v_call,j_call,clone_size,cdr3_aa,cdr3_nt
.,TRBV30,TRBJ2-7,few,CAWSKGSRYEQYF,TGTGCCTGGAGTAAAGGGTCGCGGTACGAGCAGTACTTC
.,TRBV29-1,TRBJ2-3,once,CSVTPETDTQYF,TGCAGCGTTACCCCGGAGACAGATACGCAGTATTTT
TRBD1,TRBV5-4,TRBJ1-2,.,CASSARQGQGAHVYTF,TGTGCCAGCAGCGCCCGACAGGGACAGGGGGCGCACGTCTACACCTTC
.,TRBV6-1,TRBJ1-1,.,CASIRQFGTEAFF,TGTGCCAGCATCCGACAGTTTGGCACTGAAGCTTTCTTT
.,TRBV5-4,TRBJ2-5,.,CASSSPPPRAQETQYF,TGTGCCAGCAGCTCGCCCCCCCCCAGGGCGCAAGAGACCCAGTACTTC
TRBD2,TRBV4-1,TRBJ2-3,.,CASSQDPGRTHTDTQYF,TGCGCCAGCAGCCAAGACCCCGGGAGGACACACACAGATACGCAGTATTTT
.,TRBV28,TRBJ2-5,.,CASSSLSSPKGPEETQYF,TGTGCCAGCAGTTCCCTCTCCTCCCCCAAGGGTCCTGAAGAGACCCAGTACTTC
.,TRBV9,TRBJ2-2,.,CASSAGGPMTGELFF,TGTGCCAGCAGCGCAGGGGGGCCCATGACCGGGGAGCTGTTTTTT
.,TRBV6-1,TRBJ2-7,.,CASSEPGNSYEQYF,TGTGCCAGCAGTGAACCAGGGAATTCCTACGAGCAGTACTTC
.,TRBV21-1,TRBJ2-7,.,CASSKEGFGSNSYEQYF,TGTGCCAGCAGCAAAGAGGGCTTCGGCAGTAACTCCTACGAGCAGTACTTC
TRBD2,TRBV27,TRBJ2-1,few,CASSLSSGRNEQFF,TGTGCCAGCAGTTTGAGTAGCGGGAGGAATGAGCAGTTCTTC
TRBD1,TRBV5-4,TRBJ2-6,.,CASRQGASHSGANVLTF,TGTGCCAGCAGACAGGGGGCTTCCCACTCTGGGGCCAACGTCCTGACTTTC
.,TRBV18,TRBJ1-1,medium-sized,CASSPPGGQNTEAFF,TGTGCCAGCTCACCACCGGGGGGACAGAACACTGAAGCTTTCTTT
TRBD1,TRBV29-1,TRBJ1-1,.,CSVEAGGRTEAFF,TGCAGCGTTGAGGCAGGGGGCAGGACTGAAGCTTTCTTT
TRBD2,TRBV5-4,TRBJ2-5,.,CASSRAGSSQETQYF,TGTGCCAGCAGCAGAGCGGGATCTTCCCAAGAGACCCAGTACTTC
.,TRBV11-2,TRBJ2-2,once,CASSSIRWGLYTGELFF,TGTGCCAGCAGCTCAATAAGGTGGGGACTCTACACCGGGGAGCTGTTTTTT
TRBD1,TRBV5-1,TRBJ2-5,.,CASSLRDRGGETQYF,TGCGCCAGCAGCTTGAGGGACAGGGGTGGGGAGACCCAGTACTTC
TRBD1,TRBV28,TRBJ2-4,.,CASSLSRTGGGMAKNIQYF,TGTGCCAGCAGTTTATCCAGGACAGGGGGTGGGATGGCCAAAAACATTCAGTACTTC
.,TRBV7-9,TRBJ1-5,.,CASSQEGQQPQHF,TGTGCCAGCAGCCAAGAGGGGCAGCAGCCCCAGCATTTT
.,TRBV27,TRBJ1-1,.,CASSLGPLDEAFF,TGTGCCAGCAGCCTAGGACCCCTAGATGAAGCTTTCTTT
.,TRBV27,TRBJ2-2,.,CAREFEDSNTGELFF,TGTGCCAGAGAGTTTGAGGACTCAAACACCGGGGAGCTGTTTTTT
.,TRBV28,TRBJ2-1,once,CASTGWYEQFF,TGTGCCAGCACCGGCTGGTATGAGCAGTTCTTC
TRBD1,TRBV5-1,TRBJ1-2,.,CASSSGSTGEAYGYTF,TGCGCCAGCAGCTCTGGTTCTACAGGGGAGGCCTATGGCTACACCTTC
TRBD2,TRBV6-1,TRBJ2-1,.,CASSVAGTRVNEQFF,TGTGCCAGCAGTGTTGCCGGGACTAGGGTCAATGAGCAGTTCTTC
.,TRBV4-1,TRBJ2-4,.,CASSQGAGVGTKNIQYF,TGCGCCAGCAGCCAAGGGGCAGGGGTTGGGACCAAAAACATTCAGTACTTC
TRBD1,TRBV28,TRBJ2-5,.,CASRKGAVETQYF,TGTGCCAGCAGGAAGGGGGCCGTGGAGACCCAGTACTTC
TRBD1,TRBV28,TRBJ2-7,.,CASRMGQAPYEQYF,TGTGCCAGCAGGATGGGACAGGCACCCTACGAGCAGTACTTC
TRBD2,TRBV30,TRBJ2-1,.,CAWSPGTRPFNEQFF,TGTGCCTGGAGTCCAGGGACTAGGCCCTTCAATGAGCAGTTCTTC
.,TRBV5-1,TRBJ2-5,.,CASSLVPGNQETQYF,TGCGCCAGCAGCTTGGTGCCAGGGAACCAAGAGACCCAGTACTTC
TRBD2,TRBV7-9,TRBJ2-1,.,CASRGLAGGPKNEQFF,TGTGCCAGCAGGGGTTTAGCGGGAGGGCCTAAGAATGAGCAGTTCTTC
.,TRBV9,TRBJ2-1,.,CASSVVALGTRHRDEQFF,TGTGCCAGCAGCGTAGTGGCCCTTGGGACCAGACACAGGGATGAGCAGTTCTTC